Following are 11 T cell receptor beta chains from one sample sequenced in a study of cytomegalovirus exposure and HLA in healthy donors. Primers for the PCR totalled 60 Vbeta and 13 Jbeta. Assay: immunoSEQ multiplex PCR; the TCRdb copy retains only in-frame clones and omits some. The sample holds some 150,000 clones, roughly 82% seen once. Sequencing was carried out using PBMCs. These receptors were collected from a man aged 50 to 60 in good health and CMV-seropositive.

This chain joins TRBV5-1 and TRBJ2-6, with D possibly TRBD1 on 6 matching bases. Trimming stripped 4 bases from V and 1 base from J, with 15 bases between. Germline CDR1 reads SGHRS; CDR2 reads YFSETQ. The CDR3 totals 17 residues. CDR3 nucleotide sequence: TGCGCCAGCAGCGGGGAGCCCACAGGGTCTGGGGCCAACGTCCTGACTTTC. Amino acid sequence: CASSGEPTGSGANVLTF.

As concerns this clone: At one of its ends the junction is not consistent with the germline gene, which may arise from a read error. The chain employs TRBV7-9 and TRBJ1-1, with D possibly being TRBD1 (6 bases). This CDR3 is 15 amino acids long. CDR1 SEHNR and CDR2 FQNEAQ come from the germline V gene (reference sequence). CDR3 bases: TGTTCCAGCAGTGAATGGGGGGGCGGTGATACTGAAGCTTTCTTT. This encodes CSSSEWGGGDTEAFF.

The CDR3 bases are TGTGCCAGCAGCTTAAGGTCTAGCTACAATGAGCAGTTCTTC. Translation gives CASSLRSSYNEQFF. The chain recombines TRBV11-3 with TRBJ2-1; D ambiguous. The length of the CDR3 is 14 residues. V lost 2 bases, J lost 3 bases, and 8 bases lay in between. Germline V gives CDR1 SGHNT, CDR2 YENEEA.

The gene calls are TRBV11-3 and TRBJ2-1, with a weak D call TRBD2 (6 bases). Germline CDR1 is SGHNT and CDR2 is YENEEA. CDR3 size: 14 residues. V lost 2 bases to trimming and J lost 7 bases, with 12 bases between them. CDR3: CASSLTGVWNEQFF. For the CDR3, the DNA is TGTGCCAGCAGCTTAACGGGGGTCTGGAATGAGCAGTTCTTC.

The chain recombines TRBV7-3 with TRBJ2-3, with a possible D match to TRBD2 (5 bases). The germline V gene encodes CDR1 SGHTA and CDR2 FQGTGA. The CDR3 has 16 amino acids. Trimming shortened V by 0 bases and J by 1 base, and 11 bases separated the two germline ends. CDR3 in amino acids: CASSLTPAAGTDTQYF. The CDR3 coding sequence is TGTGCCAGCAGCTTAACCCCAGCGGCAGGCACAGATACGCAGTATTTT.

This clone was seen only a few times. The chain links TRBV7-2 to TRBJ2-1, with TRBD1 as a possible D gene (6 bases). The CDR3 totals 16 residues. Germline CDR1 is SGHTA and CDR2 is FQGNSA. V lost 5 bases and J lost 0, with 14 bases in between. The CDR3 sequence: CASSPGQWSSYNEQFF. For the CDR3, the DNA is TGTGCCAGCAGCCCCGGACAGTGGAGCTCCTACAATGAGCAGTTCTTC.

The rearrangement links TRBV5-1 to TRBJ1-3; a weak D match, TRBD1 (5 bases). The V and J ends lost 4 bases and 3 bases respectively, with 14 bases between them. Germline CDR1 SGHRS, CDR2 YFSETQ. The CDR3 loop spans 15 amino acids. CDR3 sequence: CASSPGGNGGNTIYF. The CDR3 nucleotides are TGCGCCAGCAGCCCCGGGGGAAATGGTGGAAACACCATATATTTT.

The gene calls are TRBV6-5 and TRBJ2-3; 7 positions match TRBD1. The J segment lost 2 bases and the V segment lost 5 bases, leaving 7 bases of the junction unmatched. CDR1 MNHEY and CDR2 SVGAGI come from the germline V gene. This CDR3 is 15 amino acids long. CDR3: CASSNRGTPTDTQYF. The CDR3 DNA is TGTGCCAGCAGTAACAGGGGCACCCCCACAGATACGCAGTATTTT.

This clone was seen a handful of times. The chain couples TRBV7-3 to TRBJ2-1; 8 nucleotides agree with TRBD2. Trimming cost V 8 bases and J 1 base; bases outside gene matches: 7. The germline gives CDR1 SGHTA, CDR2 FQGTGA. The CDR3 sequence is 15 residues long. The CDR3 here is CASLLAGGSYNEQFF. DNA of the CDR3: TGTGCCAGCCTCCTTGCGGGGGGTTCCTACAATGAGCAGTTCTTC.

The CDR3 region is CASSFERGTDTQYF. In DNA, the CDR3 is TGTGCCAGCTCCTTCGAGCGGGGCACAGATACGCAGTATTTT. V and J are TRBV28 and TRBJ2-3; a weak D match, TRBD2 (6 bases). This CDR3 region has 14 residues. The V gene lost 8 bases and the J gene lost 1 base, with 13 bases spanning the gap. The germline CDR1 and CDR2 sequences are MDHEN and SYDVKM. Filled out from reference TRBV28 and TRBJ2-3, the complete variable domain reads DVKVTQSSRYLVKRTGEKVFLECVQDMDHENMFWYRQDPGLGLRLIYFSYDVKMKEKGDIPEGYSVSREKKERFSLILESASTNQTSMYLCASSFERGTDTQYFGPGTRLTVL.

This clone was seen a single time. CDR3 in amino acids: CASSPPGNPTYEQYF. DNA for the CDR3: TGTGCCAGCAGCCCACCCGGGAATCCGACCTACGAGCAGTACTTC. The genes are TRBV28 and TRBJ2-7, with D maybe TRBD2 (5 bases). V lost 6 bases and J lost 2, with 17 bases in between. This CDR3 comprises 15 residues. Germline V gives CDR1 MDHEN, CDR2 SYDVKM.